This note documents a single TCR beta chain sequence. Sequence at one end of the junction differs from germline and may be a read error. The germline CDR1 and CDR2 sequences are SQVTM and ANQGSEA. The CDR3 is made up of 11 amino acids. 13 Jbeta primers and 60 Vbeta primers were used for the PCR. Sequencing was performed with immunoSEQ multiplex PCR; in TCRdb, only in-frame clones are kept and a portion is missing. There are 95,000 to 130,000 clones in the sample; around 75% occur only once, and 1.5% to 2% lies in the top ten. This specimen comes from a study of cytomegalovirus exposure and HLA in healthy donors.

The source material was PBMCs. This sequence joins TRBV29-1 and TRBJ2-3; D perhaps matches TRBD2 (6 bases). The receptor comes from a woman in her late teens or twenties in good health and CMV-seronegative. CDR3 bases: TGCAGCGTTGTAAGAGGAGGGGTCGGTTGTTTT. This encodes CSVVRGGVGCF.